One sample yielded the 16 T cell receptor beta chains listed below, sequenced in a study of response to subunit inactivated influenza vaccine. Each CDR3 protein is one row after TCRdb ran MiXCR on the RT-PCR reads. The sample gives around 580,000 distinct CDR3 sequences, about 15% of which show up once; around 10% is in the top ten. Sequences were derived from PBMCs from blood, sampled 11 to 12 days after vaccination. These receptors originate from a man aged 50 to 60 who received an inactivated influenza vaccine.

DNA of the CDR3: TGTGCCAGCAGCCAAATGTACCAAGAGACCCAGTACTTC. As protein: CASSQMYQETQYF. The V call is TRBV7-2, the J call TRBJ2-5; unclear D gene. V was cut by 5 bases and J by 0 bases, with 7 bases left in between. This CDR3 has 13 residues. The germline V gene has CDR1 SGHTA and CDR2 FQGNSA.

This chain uses TRBV6-2 or TRBV6-3 with TRBJ2-7, with a possible D match to TRBD2 (6 bases). The CDR3 is made up of 14 amino acids. Trimming shortened V by 4 bases and J by 5 bases, and 15 bases separated the two germline ends. Per germline, CDR1 MNHEY and CDR2 SVGEGT. Here the CDR3 reads CASSWAREVHEQYF. As DNA, the CDR3 is TGTGCCAGCAGTTGGGCAAGGGAGGTCCACGAGCAGTACTTC.

The rearrangement uses TRBV28 and TRBJ2-3; tentatively, D is TRBD1 or TRBD2 (5 bases each). Germline V gene sequence: CDR1 MDHEN, CDR2 SYDVKM. The CDR3 has 15 residues. V lost 5 bases, J lost 0 bases, and 12 bases lay in between. CDR3 region: CASSPLGASTDTQYF. CDR3 DNA: TGTGCCAGCAGTCCCCTCGGGGCTAGCACAGATACGCAGTATTTT.

This clonotype turned up a few times. V and J are TRBV28 and TRBJ2-7; D is perhaps TRBD2 (7 bases). V was trimmed by 3 bases and J by 6 bases, leaving 15 bases between them. The CDR3 has 14 amino acids. Germline values: CDR1 MDHEN, CDR2 SYDVKM. CDR3 bases: TGTGCCAGCAGTTTCGGGGGGCCCTTTGGCGAGCAGTACTTC. Its protein is CASSFGGPFGEQYF.

The rearrangement links TRBV27 to TRBJ2-3; D possibly corresponds to TRBD2 (7 bases). This CDR3 contains 16 residues. Between the trimmed V and J ends, which lost 8 bases and 2 bases, there was a span of 20 bases. CDR1 and CDR2 (germline): MNHEY, SMNVEV (reference sequence). CDR3 loop: CASSWVGGRFTDTQYF. The CDR3, as DNA: TGTGCCAGCTCTTGGGTCGGGGGGCGCTTCACAGATACGCAGTATTTT.

This clonotype was seen a few times. The rearrangement joins TRBV5-1 to TRBJ2-5; D is unclear. CDR3 length equals 15 residues. The V end lost 5 bases, the J end lost 4 bases, and 18 bases lay between the germline ends. Germline V gene lookup returns CDR1 SGHRS and CDR2 YFSETQ. CDR3 nucleotides: TGCGCCAGCAGTCCGGCTGCTCGAGGTGGAGAGACCCAGTACTTC. Its translation: CASSPAARGGETQYF.

The rearrangement uses TRBV10-2 and TRBJ1-2, with unresolved D. The CDR3 sequence is 14 residues long. The germline CDR1 and CDR2 sequences are WSHSY and SAAADI. The V and J ends lost 4 bases and 2 bases respectively, with 11 bases between them. CDR3 nucleotide sequence: TGCGCCAGCAGTGGGTCGGTAGTCAACTATGGCTACACCTTC. It encodes CASSGSVVNYGYTF.

In nucleotides, the CDR3 is TGTGCCAGCAGCGTAGAGGGGGGTCTGACCGGGGAGCTGTTTTTT. Translation: CASSVEGGLTGELFF. V is TRBV9 and J is TRBJ2-2; D tentatively reads TRBD1 or TRBD2 (6 bases each). Looked up from germline, CDR1 is SGDLS and CDR2 is YYNGEE. The CDR3 covers 15 residues. The ends were cut back, 0 bases at V and 5 bases at J, with 11 bases in the middle.

This clonotype has more than one count but fewer than ten. This chain connects TRBV20-1 to TRBJ2-7; possible D gene TRBD2, 7 bases. From germline, CDR1 is DFQATT and CDR2 SNEGSKA (reference sequence). V was cut by 5 bases and J by 4 bases, with 21 bases left in between. This CDR3 has 15 amino acids. The CDR3 sequence is CSADPVGGTLYEQYF. The DNA of the CDR3 is TGCAGTGCTGATCCTGTGGGAGGGACATTATACGAGCAGTACTTC.

At least ten counts were recorded for this clonotype. V is TRBV25-1 and J is TRBJ2-1, with 10 bases aligning to TRBD2. Germline-derived CDR1 and CDR2 are MGHDK and SYGVNS. The CDR3 runs 14 residues. Trimming removed 7 bases from V and 6 bases from J; junction bases left unmatched: 6. The CDR3 nucleotides read TGTGCCAGCATCGAGCGGGAGGGGGCCAATGAGCAGTTCTTC. The encoded protein is CASIEREGANEQFF.

The V and J genes are TRBV12-3 or TRBV12-4 and TRBJ2-3; 10 bases map to TRBD1. The J segment lost 2 bases and the V segment lost 6 bases, leaving 11 bases of the junction unmatched. The CDR3 is 17 residues long. The CDR3 spells CASSLRVGQGVTDTQYF. CDR3 DNA sequence: TGTGCCAGCAGCCTAAGGGTCGGACAGGGGGTCACAGATACGCAGTATTTT.

The genes are TRBV14 and TRBJ2-5, with D uncertain. The CDR3 totals 14 residues. Germline V gives CDR1 SGHDN, CDR2 FVKESK. V was cut by 0 bases and J by 4 bases, with 9 bases left in between. The CDR3 bases are TGTGCCAGCAGCCAAGATAGGGTTCGAGAGACCCAGTACTTC. It specifies CASSQDRVRETQYF.

This clonotype showed up just a few times. V gene TRBV20-1 combines with J gene TRBJ1-2; D remains ambiguous. Germline CDR1 is DFQATT and CDR2 is SNEGSKA (reference sequence). Trimming took 6 bases from V and 7 from J, leaving 12 bases between them. The CDR3 has 11 amino acids. Here the CDR3 reads CSAPVWGGYTF. The DNA of the CDR3 is TGCAGTGCCCCCGTTTGGGGTGGCTACACCTTC.

This clonotype was seen a handful of times. The chain carries TRBV29-1 and TRBJ2-7; TRBD1 might be the D (6 bases). CDR3 length: 11 amino acids. With 6 bases removed from V and 3 bases from J, the gap between germline ends came to 9 bases. The germline V gene has CDR1 SQVTM and CDR2 ANQGSEA. The CDR3 reads CSVGTFYEQYF. CDR3 bases: TGCAGCGTAGGGACATTCTACGAGCAGTACTTC.

Only one count was recorded for this clonotype. The chain combines TRBV4-1 with TRBJ1-4, with 9 bases aligning to TRBD1. Germline lookup yields CDR1 MGHRA and CDR2 YSYEKL. The length of the CDR3 is 15 residues. V shed 4 bases, J shed 8 bases, and the junction held 8 bases outside the gene matches. Written as DNA, the CDR3 is TGCGCCAGCAGCCGAGCGGGACAGGGTTTCGAAAAACTGTTTTTT. Protein product: CASSRAGQGFEKLFF.

J is TRBJ2-3 and V is TRBV7-2; tentatively, D is TRBD2 (5 bases). The CDR3 has 12 residues. V was trimmed by 2 bases and J by 11 bases, leaving 11 bases between them. From germline, CDR1 is SGHTA and CDR2 FQGNSA. CDR3: CASSLYSGMQYF. CDR3 nucleotide sequence: TGTGCCAGCAGCTTATACTCCGGGATGCAGTATTTT. Full variable domain (remainder filled in from reference TRBV7-2 and TRBJ2-3): GAGVSQSPSNKVTEKGKDVELRCDPISGHTALYWYRQSLGQGLEFLIYFQGNSAPDKSGLPSDRFSAERTGGSVSTLTIQRTQQEDSAVYLCASSLYSGMQYFGPGTRLTVL.